This T cell receptor (beta chain) was recorded in a study of cytomegalovirus exposure and HLA in healthy donors. Assay used: immunoSEQ multiplex PCR; TCRdb lists only in-frame clones, some missing. The sample records approximately 90,000 clones, approximately 96% being singletons. The CDR3 is 16 residues long. Germline V gives CDR1 MNHEY, CDR2 SMNVEV (reference sequence). V was clipped by 5 bases and J by 4 bases; unmatched bases: 11. As concerns this clone: Antigen unknown.

Study observations and caveats: The study designated fewer than 200 TCR beta chains cytomegalovirus-associated.

Sequencing was performed on PBMCs. This chain links TRBV27 with TRBJ1-2; 9 positions agree with TRBD1. This clonotype originated in a man younger than 30 in good health and CMV-seronegative. The CDR3 sequence: CASSPTGGGLGYGYTF. The CDR3 nucleotides read TGTGCCAGCAGTCCCACAGGGGGCGGCCTAGGCTATGGCTACACCTTC.